The clone carrying this TCR beta chain was recorded once. In the original analysis: It was from reference gene primer amplification that nucleated cell counts were estimated. Here immunoSEQ multiplex PCR was the method, and the copy in TCRdb shows in-frame clones only, minus some. From that table come the V and J calls and clone size; the DNA was used to work out D and trimming. The repertoire includes 81,000 or so clones, around four fifths of them detected once, and approximately 13% sits in the top ten. This entry comes from a study of blood T cell repertoires in COVID-19. About the research overall: Donors in the United States, Italy and Spain gave samples during acute or convalescent COVID-19.

Germline-derived CDR1 and CDR2 are SEHNR and FQNEAQ (reference sequence). This CDR3 is built from 18 residues. The V end lost 5 bases, the J end lost 0 bases, and 19 bases lay between the germline ends. V and J are TRBV7-9 and TRBJ2-2; the D gene is possibly TRBD1 (5 bases). Sequencing was performed on peripheral blood. The receptor was derived from a human donor in a cohort sampled during active COVID-19. The CDR3 here is CASSPLGQGGANTGELFF. The CDR3, as DNA: TGTGCCAGCAGCCCCCTGGGGCAGGGCGGTGCGAACACCGGGGAGCTGTTTTTT. The complete variable domain, with remaining parts taken from reference TRBV7-9 and TRBJ2-2, reads DTGVSQNPRHKITKRGQNVTFRCDPISEHNRLYWYRQTLGQGPEFLTYFQNEAQLEKSRLLSDRFSAERPKGSFSTLEIQRTEQGDSAMYLCASSPLGQGGANTGELFFGEGSRLTVL.